Listed below are T cell receptor beta chains from one sample, sequenced in a study of T cells in Graves' hyperthyroidism and ophthalmopathy. MiXCR was run by TCRdb on the multiplex PCR reads, yielding one entry per CDR3 protein. The repertoire holds fewer than 250,000 distinct CDR3 sequences, over 15% seen once, with around 30% in the top ten. The sample consisted of blood. The source of these receptors is a woman between 18 and 30 years old with Graves' ophthalmopathy. The CDR3 runs from the conserved cysteine through the conserved F or W. The order of the fields is D gene, J gene, V gene, clone size, CDR3 protein, CDR3 DNA. The D gene is left open where the match is weak. Only part of the rows carry a size: once, few, many, or a class if the clone is expanded.

D gene: .; J gene: TRBJ2-3; V gene: TRBV6-5; clone size: many; CDR3 protein: CASSYSRVTLTDTQYF; CDR3 DNA: TGTGCCAGCAGTTACAGCCGGGTTACTCTCACAGATACGCAGTATTTT
D gene: .; J gene: TRBJ1-1; V gene: TRBV19; clone size: many; CDR3 protein: CASSTWAGGTTEAFF; CDR3 DNA: TGTGCCAGTAGTACGTGGGCCGGGGGCACGACTGAAGCTTTCTTT
D gene: .; J gene: TRBJ1-6; V gene: TRBV5-1; clone size: few; CDR3 protein: CASSSSGILDSPLHF; CDR3 DNA: TGCGCCAGCAGCTCCTCGGGGATTCTGGATTCACCCCTCCACTTT
D gene: .; J gene: TRBJ1-1; V gene: TRBV2; clone size: many; CDR3 protein: CASWGNEDLTEAFF; CDR3 DNA: TGTGCCAGCTGGGGAAACGAAGATCTTACTGAAGCTTTCTTT
D gene: .; J gene: TRBJ2-5; V gene: TRBV18; clone size: .; CDR3 protein: CASSPASPEETQYF; CDR3 DNA: TGTGCCAGCTCACCGGCGTCTCCGGAAGAGACCCAGTACTTC
D gene: TRBD1; J gene: TRBJ1-2; V gene: TRBV19; clone size: many; CDR3 protein: CASWGGQHYGYTF; CDR3 DNA: TGTGCCAGTTGGGGGGGACAGCACTATGGCTACACCTTC
D gene: TRBD2; J gene: TRBJ2-7; V gene: TRBV3-1; clone size: many; CDR3 protein: CASSQVLPGIRTSGGHYEQYF; CDR3 DNA: TGTGCCAGCAGCCAAGTCCTGCCGGGTATACGGACTAGCGGGGGCCACTACGAGCAGTACTTC
D gene: .; J gene: TRBJ2-7; V gene: TRBV12-3/TRBV12-4; clone size: many; CDR3 protein: CASSSSETYEQYF; CDR3 DNA: TGTGCCAGCAGCTCTTCGGAAACCTACGAGCAGTACTTC
D gene: TRBD2; J gene: TRBJ2-1; V gene: TRBV14; clone size: many; CDR3 protein: CASSPPLASGYNEQFF; CDR3 DNA: TGTGCCAGCAGCCCCCCCTTGGCTAGCGGATACAATGAGCAGTTCTTC
D gene: .; J gene: TRBJ1-3; V gene: TRBV18; clone size: many; CDR3 protein: CASSPTGPSVGNTIYF; CDR3 DNA: TGTGCCAGCTCACCCACAGGGCCTTCGGTTGGAAACACCATATATTTT
D gene: .; J gene: TRBJ1-1; V gene: TRBV2; clone size: many; CDR3 protein: CASSQRRNTEAFF; CDR3 DNA: TGTGCCAGCAGCCAGAGGAGGAACACTGAAGCTTTCTTT
D gene: TRBD2; J gene: TRBJ2-1; V gene: TRBV20-1; clone size: many; CDR3 protein: CSARGREGLDNEQFF; CDR3 DNA: TGCAGTGCTAGAGGGCGGGAGGGACTAGACAATGAGCAGTTCTTC
D gene: TRBD2; J gene: TRBJ2-1; V gene: TRBV10-3; clone size: .; CDR3 protein: CAISEILAGGREQFF; CDR3 DNA: TGTGCCATCAGTGAGATACTAGCGGGGGGTCGGGAGCAGTTCTTC
D gene: .; J gene: TRBJ2-7; V gene: TRBV7-2; clone size: many; CDR3 protein: CASSLVGTGYGEQYF; CDR3 DNA: TGTGCCAGCAGCTTAGTTGGAACAGGGTATGGCGAGCAGTACTTC
D gene: .; J gene: TRBJ1-1; V gene: TRBV6-1; clone size: many; CDR3 protein: CASSVDSPPTEAFF; CDR3 DNA: TGTGCCAGCAGTGTTGACTCCCCGCCCACTGAAGCTTTCTTT
D gene: .; J gene: TRBJ1-3; V gene: TRBV4-1; clone size: .; CDR3 protein: CASSQDSAPGNTIYF; CDR3 DNA: TGCGCCAGCAGCCAAGATTCTGCCCCGGGAAACACCATATATTTT
D gene: .; J gene: TRBJ1-4; V gene: TRBV28; clone size: many; CDR3 protein: CASSYRGSFATNEKLFF; CDR3 DNA: TGTGCCAGCAGTTATCGCGGTTCATTCGCAACTAATGAAAAACTGTTTTTT
D gene: .; J gene: TRBJ1-1; V gene: TRBV6-1; clone size: many; CDR3 protein: CASRNGQNTEAFF; CDR3 DNA: TGTGCCAGCAGGAACGGGCAGAACACTGAAGCTTTCTTT
D gene: .; J gene: TRBJ1-1; V gene: TRBV6-2/TRBV6-3; clone size: many; CDR3 protein: CASRLQGSNTEAFF; CDR3 DNA: TGTGCCAGCAGATTACAGGGATCGAACACTGAAGCTTTCTTT
D gene: .; J gene: TRBJ1-1; V gene: TRBV19; clone size: once; CDR3 protein: CASSMGGGTEAFF; CDR3 DNA: TGTGCCAGTAGTATGGGCGGGGGGACTGAAGCTTTCTTT
D gene: .; J gene: TRBJ1-1; V gene: TRBV9; clone size: many; CDR3 protein: CASSVGGSNRNTEAFF; CDR3 DNA: TGTGCCAGCAGCGTAGGAGGTAGCAACCGGAACACTGAAGCTTTCTTT
D gene: TRBD1; J gene: TRBJ1-1; V gene: TRBV7-2; clone size: many; CDR3 protein: CASSNRGQGLRAEAFF; CDR3 DNA: TGTGCCAGTTCCAATAGGGGACAGGGGCTCCGGGCTGAAGCTTTCTTT
D gene: TRBD1; J gene: TRBJ1-2; V gene: TRBV19; clone size: many; CDR3 protein: CASSTPGQGAKTGYTF; CDR3 DNA: TGTGCCAGTAGTACCCCGGGACAGGGGGCTAAAACTGGCTACACCTTC
D gene: .; J gene: TRBJ1-3; V gene: TRBV7-8; clone size: .; CDR3 protein: CASSLPRAGNTIYF; CDR3 DNA: TGTGCCAGCAGCTTACCCAGGGCTGGAAACACCATATATTTT
D gene: TRBD2; J gene: TRBJ2-1; V gene: TRBV6-1; clone size: many; CDR3 protein: CASSQLAGGRNEQFF; CDR3 DNA: TGTGCCAGCAGCCAACTAGCGGGAGGGCGCAATGAGCAGTTCTTC
D gene: .; J gene: TRBJ2-1; V gene: TRBV29-1; clone size: few; CDR3 protein: CSADSSYNEQFF; CDR3 DNA: TGCAGCGCCGACAGCTCCTACAATGAGCAGTTCTTC
D gene: .; J gene: TRBJ1-1; V gene: TRBV4-1; clone size: many; CDR3 protein: CASSQEAGYAEAFF; CDR3 DNA: TGCGCCAGCAGCCAAGAAGCCGGATACGCTGAAGCTTTCTTT
D gene: TRBD2; J gene: TRBJ2-1; V gene: TRBV12-3/TRBV12-4; clone size: many; CDR3 protein: CASRAGTSGLYEQFF; CDR3 DNA: TGTGCCAGCAGGGCCGGGACTAGCGGATTATATGAGCAGTTCTTC
D gene: .; J gene: TRBJ2-4; V gene: TRBV18; clone size: many; CDR3 protein: CASSPPGGRNIQYF; CDR3 DNA: TGTGCCAGCTCACCACCTGGAGGGAGAAACATTCAGTACTTC
D gene: .; J gene: TRBJ1-2; V gene: TRBV6-5; clone size: many; CDR3 protein: CASSYGQKSYGYTF; CDR3 DNA: TGTGCCAGCAGTTACGGCCAAAAATCCTATGGCTACACCTTC
D gene: .; J gene: TRBJ2-5; V gene: TRBV5-1; clone size: few; CDR3 protein: CASSLAAGRAETQYF; CDR3 DNA: TGCGCCAGCAGCTTGGCGGCCGGCCGGGCAGAGACCCAGTACTTC
D gene: .; J gene: TRBJ1-2; V gene: TRBV27; clone size: many; CDR3 protein: CASSPARGVGYTF; CDR3 DNA: TGTGCCAGCAGTCCAGCCCGGGGGGTAGGCTACACCTTC
D gene: TRBD2; J gene: TRBJ2-5; V gene: TRBV7-7; clone size: .; CDR3 protein: CAGSPMGLAGEETQYF; CDR3 DNA: TGTGCTGGCAGCCCGATGGGGCTAGCGGGAGAAGAGACCCAGTACTTC
D gene: TRBD2; J gene: TRBJ2-2; V gene: TRBV7-9; clone size: many; CDR3 protein: CASSLSGLAGVTGELFF; CDR3 DNA: TGTGCCAGCAGCTTAAGTGGACTAGCGGGTGTGACCGGGGAGCTGTTTTTT
D gene: TRBD2; J gene: TRBJ2-7; V gene: TRBV28; clone size: many; CDR3 protein: CASSLWTSGGDEQYF; CDR3 DNA: TGTGCCAGCAGTTTATGGACTAGCGGGGGGGACGAGCAGTACTTC
D gene: TRBD1; J gene: TRBJ2-7; V gene: TRBV5-1; clone size: many; CDR3 protein: CASSSLGTGGSNEQYF; CDR3 DNA: TGCGCCAGCAGCTCCCTGGGGACAGGGGGGTCTAACGAGCAGTACTTC
D gene: TRBD2; J gene: TRBJ2-1; V gene: TRBV20-1; clone size: many; CDR3 protein: CSAREASGSTYNEQFF; CDR3 DNA: TGCAGTGCTAGAGAGGCTAGCGGGTCCACCTACAATGAGCAGTTCTTC
D gene: TRBD2; J gene: TRBJ2-1; V gene: TRBV20-1; clone size: .; CDR3 protein: CSARAIAGGPNNEQFF; CDR3 DNA: TGCAGTGCTAGAGCTATAGCGGGAGGGCCGAACAATGAGCAGTTCTTC
D gene: TRBD2; J gene: TRBJ2-7; V gene: TRBV29-1; clone size: .; CDR3 protein: CSVSAGGPYEQYF; CDR3 DNA: TGCAGCGTTTCAGCGGGAGGGCCCTACGAGCAGTACTTC